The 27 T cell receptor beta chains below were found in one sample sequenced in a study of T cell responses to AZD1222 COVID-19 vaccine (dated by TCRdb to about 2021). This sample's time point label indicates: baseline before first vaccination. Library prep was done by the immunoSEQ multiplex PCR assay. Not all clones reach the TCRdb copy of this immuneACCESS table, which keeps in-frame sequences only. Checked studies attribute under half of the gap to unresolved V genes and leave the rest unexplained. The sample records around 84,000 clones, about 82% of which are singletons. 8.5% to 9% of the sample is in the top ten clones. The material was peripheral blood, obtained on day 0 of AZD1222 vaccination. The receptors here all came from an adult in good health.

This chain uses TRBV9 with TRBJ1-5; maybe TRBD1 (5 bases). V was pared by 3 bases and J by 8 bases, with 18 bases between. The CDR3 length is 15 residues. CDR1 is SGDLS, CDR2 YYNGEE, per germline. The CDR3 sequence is CASSATFGAVEPQHF. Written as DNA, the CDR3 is TGTGCCAGCAGCGCCACCTTCGGGGCCGTGGAGCCCCAGCATTTT.

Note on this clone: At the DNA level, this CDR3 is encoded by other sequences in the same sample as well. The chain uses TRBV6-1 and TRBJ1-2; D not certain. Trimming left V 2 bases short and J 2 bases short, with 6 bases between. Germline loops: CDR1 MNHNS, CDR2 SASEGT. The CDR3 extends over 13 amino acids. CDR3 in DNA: TGTGCCAGCAGTGAAAGGAGGAACTATGGCTACACCTTC. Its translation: CASSERRNYGYTF.

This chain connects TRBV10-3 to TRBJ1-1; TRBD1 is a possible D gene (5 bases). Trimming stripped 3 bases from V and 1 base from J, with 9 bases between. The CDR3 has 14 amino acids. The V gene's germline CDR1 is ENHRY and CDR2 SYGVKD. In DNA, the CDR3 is TGTGCCATCAGTGACCAGACAGCGAACACTGAAGCTTTCTTT. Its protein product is CAISDQTANTEAFF.

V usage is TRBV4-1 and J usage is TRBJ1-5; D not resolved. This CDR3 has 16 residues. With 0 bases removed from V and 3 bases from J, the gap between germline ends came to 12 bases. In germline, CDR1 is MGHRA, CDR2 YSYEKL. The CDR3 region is CASSQEGEGFNQPQHF. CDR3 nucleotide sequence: TGCGCCAGCAGCCAAGAAGGCGAGGGTTTCAATCAGCCCCAGCATTTT.

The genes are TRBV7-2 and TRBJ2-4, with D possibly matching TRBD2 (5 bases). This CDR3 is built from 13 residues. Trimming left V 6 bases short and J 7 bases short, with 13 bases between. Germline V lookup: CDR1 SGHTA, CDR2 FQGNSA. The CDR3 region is CASSPHSGNIQYF. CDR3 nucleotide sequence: TGTGCCAGCAGTCCACACTCGGGGAACATTCAGTACTTC.

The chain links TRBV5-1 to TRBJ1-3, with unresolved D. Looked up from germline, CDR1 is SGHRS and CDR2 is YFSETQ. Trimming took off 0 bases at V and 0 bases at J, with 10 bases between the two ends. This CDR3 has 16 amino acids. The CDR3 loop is CASSLDGFSSGNTIYF. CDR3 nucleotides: TGCGCCAGCAGCTTGGATGGCTTTAGCTCTGGAAACACCATATATTTT. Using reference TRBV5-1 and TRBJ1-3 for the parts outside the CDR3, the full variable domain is KAGVTQTPRYLIKTRGQQVTLSCSPISGHRSVSWYQQTPGQGLQFLFEYFSETQRNKGNFPGRFSGRQFSNSRSEMNVSTLELGDSALYLCASSLDGFSSGNTIYFGEGSWLTVV.

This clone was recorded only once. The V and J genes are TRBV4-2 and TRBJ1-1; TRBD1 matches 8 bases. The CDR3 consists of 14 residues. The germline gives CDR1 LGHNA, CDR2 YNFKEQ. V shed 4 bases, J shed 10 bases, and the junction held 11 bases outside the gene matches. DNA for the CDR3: TGTGCCAGCAGCCCCGACAGGGGTGGGTTCGGAGCTTTCTTT. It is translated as CASSPDRGGFGAFF.

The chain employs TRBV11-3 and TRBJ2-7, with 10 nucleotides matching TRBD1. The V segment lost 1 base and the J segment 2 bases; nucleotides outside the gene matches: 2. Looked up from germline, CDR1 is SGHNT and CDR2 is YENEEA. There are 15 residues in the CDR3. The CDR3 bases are TGTGCCAGCAGCTTAGGGGACAGGGGTCCCTACGAGCAGTACTTC. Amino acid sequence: CASSLGDRGPYEQYF.

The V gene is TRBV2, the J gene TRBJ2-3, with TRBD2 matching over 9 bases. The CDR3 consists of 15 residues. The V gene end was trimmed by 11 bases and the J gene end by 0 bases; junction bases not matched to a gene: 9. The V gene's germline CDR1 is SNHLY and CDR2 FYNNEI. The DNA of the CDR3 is TGTGCCGGTAGCGGGAGCCTTTTGAGCACAGATACGCAGTATTTT. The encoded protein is CAGSGSLLSTDTQYF.

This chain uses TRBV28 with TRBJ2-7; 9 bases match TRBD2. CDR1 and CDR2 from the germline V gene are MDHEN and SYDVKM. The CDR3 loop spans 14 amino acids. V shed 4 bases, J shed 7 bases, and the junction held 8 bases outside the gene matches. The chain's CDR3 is CASSWGAGGQEQYF. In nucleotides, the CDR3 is TGTGCCAGCAGTTGGGGAGCGGGAGGTCAGGAGCAGTACTTC.

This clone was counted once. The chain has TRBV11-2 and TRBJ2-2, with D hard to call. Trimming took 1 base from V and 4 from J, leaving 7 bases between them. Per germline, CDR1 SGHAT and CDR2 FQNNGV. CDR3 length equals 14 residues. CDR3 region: CASSLGAATGELFF. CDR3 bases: TGTGCCAGCAGCTTAGGCGCGGCCACCGGGGAGCTGTTTTTT.

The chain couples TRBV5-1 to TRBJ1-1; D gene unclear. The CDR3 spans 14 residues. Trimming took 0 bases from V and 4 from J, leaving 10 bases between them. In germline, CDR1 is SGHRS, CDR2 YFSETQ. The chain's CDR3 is CASSLEAGSTEAFF. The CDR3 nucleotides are TGCGCCAGCAGCTTGGAGGCGGGCTCCACTGAAGCTTTCTTT.

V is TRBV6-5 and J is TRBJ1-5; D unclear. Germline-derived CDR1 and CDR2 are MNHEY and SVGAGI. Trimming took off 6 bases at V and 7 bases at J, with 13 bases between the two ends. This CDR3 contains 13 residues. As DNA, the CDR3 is TGTGCCAGCAGCTATGGAACAGAGCAGCCCCAGCATTTT. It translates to CASSYGTEQPQHF.

This CDR3 is CASSSAGTGVYEQYF. For the CDR3, the DNA is TGTGCCAGCAGCTCCGCTGGGACAGGCGTCTACGAGCAGTACTTC. V usage is TRBV7-2 and J usage is TRBJ2-7; 8 nucleotides line up with TRBD1. The CDR3 contains 15 residues. Germline CDR1 SGHTA, CDR2 FQGNSA. V lost 4 bases and J lost 3; bases outside the gene matches: 8. The variable domain in full, completed from reference TRBV7-2 and TRBJ2-7, reads GAGVSQSPSNKVTEKGKDVELRCDPISGHTALYWYRQSLGQGLEFLIYFQGNSAPDKSGLPSDRFSAERTGGSVSTLTIQRTQQEDSAVYLCASSSAGTGVYEQYFGPGTRLTVT.

CDR3 nucleotides: TGTGCCAGCAGTTACGGGGCTAGCGGGACAGAGACCCAGTACTTC. This encodes CASSYGASGTETQYF. This chain uses TRBV6-5 with TRBJ2-5; 9 nucleotides agree with TRBD2. V was pared by 2 bases and J by 4 bases, with 5 bases of the junction left unmatched. The CDR3 extends over 15 amino acids. Germline lookup yields CDR1 MNHEY and CDR2 SVGAGI.

The CDR3 protein is CASSVGATITGYTF. DNA for the CDR3: TGTGCCAGCAGTGTAGGAGCGACTATCACGGGCTACACCTTC. V usage is TRBV7-2 and J usage is TRBJ1-2; D uncertain. CDR3 length: 14 amino acids. The V end lost 6 bases, the J end lost 8 bases, and 19 bases lay between the germline ends. Germline CDR1 reads SGHTA; CDR2 reads FQGNSA.

The CDR3 spells CASSPRVLDTSGHEQFF. DNA of the CDR3: TGTGCCAGCTCACCACGGGTACTAGACACGTCGGGCCATGAGCAGTTCTTC. This chain uses TRBV18 with TRBJ2-1, with D possibly being TRBD2 (5 bases). Between the trimmed V and J ends, which lost 1 base and 8 bases, there was a span of 21 bases. The germline CDR1 and CDR2 sequences are KGHSH and LQKENI. The CDR3 has 17 residues. The full variable domain, with the rest looked up from reference TRBV18 and TRBJ2-1, is NAGVMQNPRHLVRRRGQEARLRCSPMKGHSHVYWYRQLPEEGLKFMVYLQKENIIDESGMPKERFSAEFPKEGPSILRIQQVVRGDSAAYFCASSPRVLDTSGHEQFFGPGTRLTVL.

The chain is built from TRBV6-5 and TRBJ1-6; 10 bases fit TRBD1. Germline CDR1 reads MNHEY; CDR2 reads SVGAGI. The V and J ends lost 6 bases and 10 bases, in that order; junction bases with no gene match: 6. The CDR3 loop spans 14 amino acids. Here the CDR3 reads CASSFDRGRSPLHF. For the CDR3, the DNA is TGTGCCAGCAGCTTTGACAGGGGGCGATCACCCCTCCACTTT.

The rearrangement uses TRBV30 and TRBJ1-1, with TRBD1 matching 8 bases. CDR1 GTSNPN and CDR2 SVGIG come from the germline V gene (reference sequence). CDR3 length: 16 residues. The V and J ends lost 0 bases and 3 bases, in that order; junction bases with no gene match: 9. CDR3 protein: CAWSVPGGRGYTEAFF. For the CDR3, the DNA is TGTGCCTGGAGTGTACCAGGGGGCAGGGGATACACTGAAGCTTTCTTT.

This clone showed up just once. CDR3 DNA: TGTGCCAGCAGTGAAGCCCGAGTGGTCGAGCAGTACTTC. Protein sequence: CASSEARVVEQYF. This rearrangement joins TRBV2 to TRBJ2-7; D is unclear. The CDR3 is 13 amino acids. Trimming took off 0 bases at V and 6 bases at J, with 9 bases between the two ends. Germline V gene data show CDR1 as SNHLY and CDR2 as FYNNEI.

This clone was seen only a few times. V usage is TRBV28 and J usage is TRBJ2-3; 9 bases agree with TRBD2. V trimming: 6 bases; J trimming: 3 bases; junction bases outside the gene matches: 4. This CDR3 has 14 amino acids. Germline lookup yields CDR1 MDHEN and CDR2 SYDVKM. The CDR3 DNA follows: TGTGCCAGCAGCCTTAGCGGGAGTACAGATACGCAGTATTTT. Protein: CASSLSGSTDTQYF.

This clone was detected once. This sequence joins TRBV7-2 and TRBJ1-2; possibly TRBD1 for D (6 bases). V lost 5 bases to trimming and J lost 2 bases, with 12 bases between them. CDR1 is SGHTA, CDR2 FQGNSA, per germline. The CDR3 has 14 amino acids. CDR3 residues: CASSTHGQNYGYTF. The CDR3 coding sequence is TGTGCCAGCAGCACGCACGGACAGAACTATGGCTACACCTTC.

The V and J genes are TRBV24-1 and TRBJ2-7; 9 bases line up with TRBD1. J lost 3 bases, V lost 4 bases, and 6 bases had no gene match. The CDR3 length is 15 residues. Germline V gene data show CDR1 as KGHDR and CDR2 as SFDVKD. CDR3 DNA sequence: TGTGCCACCAGTGACCCGGACAGGGGTCTCTACGAGCAGTACTTC. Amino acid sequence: CATSDPDRGLYEQYF.

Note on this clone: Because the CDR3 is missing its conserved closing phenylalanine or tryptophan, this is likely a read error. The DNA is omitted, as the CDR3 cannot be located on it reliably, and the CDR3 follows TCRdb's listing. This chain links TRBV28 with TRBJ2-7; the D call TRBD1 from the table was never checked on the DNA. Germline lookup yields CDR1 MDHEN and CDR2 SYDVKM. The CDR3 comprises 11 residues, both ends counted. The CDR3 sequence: CASSGQGQVRL.

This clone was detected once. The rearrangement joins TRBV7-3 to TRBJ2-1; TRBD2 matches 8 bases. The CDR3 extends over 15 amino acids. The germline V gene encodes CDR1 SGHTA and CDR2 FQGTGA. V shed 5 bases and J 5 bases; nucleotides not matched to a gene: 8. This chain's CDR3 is CASSQLAGRDNEQFF. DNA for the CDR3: TGTGCCAGCAGCCAGTTAGCGGGACGGGACAATGAGCAGTTCTTC.

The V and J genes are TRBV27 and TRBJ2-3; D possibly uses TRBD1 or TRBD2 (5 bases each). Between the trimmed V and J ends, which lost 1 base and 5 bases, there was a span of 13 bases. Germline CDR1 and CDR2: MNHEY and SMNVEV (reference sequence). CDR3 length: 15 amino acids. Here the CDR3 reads CASSLYRGGGDTQYF. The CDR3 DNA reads TGTGCCAGCAGTTTATACCGTGGTGGGGGAGATACGCAGTATTTT.

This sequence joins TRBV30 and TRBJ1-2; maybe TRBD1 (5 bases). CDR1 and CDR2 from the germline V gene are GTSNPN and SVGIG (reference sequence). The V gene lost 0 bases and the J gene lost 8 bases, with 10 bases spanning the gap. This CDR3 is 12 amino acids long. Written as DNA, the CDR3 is TGTGCCTGGAGTGTATTAGGGGTCGGCTACACCTTC. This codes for CAWSVLGVGYTF.